What follows are 26 T cell receptor beta chains derived from one specimen sequenced in a study of blood T cell dynamics during melanoma immunotherapy. The table came from immunoSEQ multiplex PCR; TCRdb's copy has only in-frame clones and leaves some out. This sample has 5,500 to 6,500 clones; nearly 90% occur once, and the top ten carry around 3%. Time point specified: pre-treatment baseline. Specimen: blood, collected from a patient treated with checkpoint blockade. The receptor source for this set is a human donor with melanoma.

The rearrangement joins TRBV2 to TRBJ1-6, with D possibly being TRBD1 (5 bases). Germline-derived CDR1 and CDR2 are SNHLY and FYNNEI. The CDR3 sequence is 11 residues long. Trimming pared 4 bases from V and 10 bases from J, leaving 5 bases between. The CDR3 region is CASSGDSPLHF. The CDR3 region has the DNA TGTGCCAGCAGTGGGGACTCACCCCTCCACTTT.

V is TRBV9 and J is TRBJ2-5, with 10 bases matching TRBD2. Unmatched junction bases numbered 15, after V lost 0 bases and J lost 4 bases. CDR1 and CDR2 from the germline V gene are SGDLS and YYNGEE. The CDR3 sequence is 19 residues long. The CDR3 sequence: CASSVATGSGLALGETQYF. In DNA form, the CDR3 reads TGTGCCAGCAGCGTAGCTACGGGTTCGGGACTAGCGTTGGGAGAGACCCAGTACTTC.

This chain uses TRBV4-3 with TRBJ2-1; weak D call: TRBD1 (5 bases). CDR1 and CDR2 (germline): LGHNA, YSLEER. V gave up 3 bases and J gave up 11 bases, with 14 bases separating them. The CDR3 consists of 13 residues. The CDR3 DNA reads as TGCGCCAGCAGCCACGGTAACGTGGACAAGCAGTTCTTC. This codes for CASSHGNVDKQFF.

This sequence joins TRBV7-2 and TRBJ2-1; 8 bases are a match to TRBD2. This CDR3 spans 15 amino acids. J gave up 7 bases and V 1 base, and 6 bases lay outside the gene matches. Germline V gives CDR1 SGHTA, CDR2 FQGNSA. For the CDR3, the DNA is TGTGCCAGCAGCTTAGGCCGGGGGGGCAGGAATGAGCAGTTCTTC. Amino acid sequence: CASSLGRGGRNEQFF.

The rearrangement links TRBV10-2 to TRBJ1-6; 11 bases are a match to TRBD1. From germline, CDR1 is WSHSY and CDR2 SAAADI. This CDR3 is 16 amino acids long. J lost 6 bases, V lost 5 bases, and 6 bases had no gene match. The CDR3 is CASSFSGTGGNSPLHF. DNA for the CDR3: TGCGCCAGCAGTTTCTCCGGGACAGGGGGTAATTCACCCCTCCACTTT.

This chain connects TRBV5-4 to TRBJ2-3, with D maybe TRBD2 (7 bases). Germline V gives CDR1 SGHNT, CDR2 YYREEE (reference sequence). The CDR3 runs to 19 residues. V was shortened by 4 bases and J by 2 bases, with 26 bases between the two germline ends. CDR3 bases: TGTGCCAGCAGCCAAAGGGGGGGGCTGGGAGCGGGGAACACAGATACGCAGTATTTT. It translates to CASSQRGGLGAGNTDTQYF.

This rearrangement joins TRBV27 to TRBJ2-1; 13 bases are a match to TRBD2. Germline V gives CDR1 MNHEY, CDR2 SMNVEV (reference sequence). V dropped 5 bases and J dropped 7; count of bases not matched to a gene: 5. This CDR3 has 15 amino acids. CDR3 DNA: TGTGCCAGCAGTGAAACTAGCGGGAGGGTAAATGAGCAGTTCTTC. It specifies CASSETSGRVNEQFF.

This chain connects TRBV6-1 to TRBJ1-4; possibly TRBD1 for D (5 bases). Germline CDR1 MNHNS, CDR2 SASEGT. The CDR3 loop spans 14 amino acids. With 8 bases removed from V and 0 bases from J, the gap between germline ends came to 10 bases. This CDR3 is CASERGATNEKLFF. DNA for the CDR3: TGTGCCAGCGAACGGGGGGCAACTAATGAAAAACTGTTTTTT.

The rearrangement joins TRBV5-4 to TRBJ1-2; TRBD1 agrees at 11 bases. Germline V gives CDR1 SGHNT, CDR2 YYREEE (reference sequence). The CDR3 totals 16 residues. V gave up 4 bases and J gave up 6 bases; unmatched junction bases: 11. The CDR3 reads CASSPARTGGWDGYTF. The CDR3 DNA reads as TGTGCCAGCAGCCCGGCCCGGACAGGGGGCTGGGATGGCTACACCTTC.

The chain uses TRBV20-1 and TRBJ1-2; D perhaps matches TRBD1 (6 bases). The ends were cut back, 3 bases at V and 8 bases at J, with 10 bases in the middle. The CDR3 length is 11 residues. From germline, CDR1 is DFQATT and CDR2 SNEGSKA (reference sequence). The CDR3 DNA is TGCAGTGCTAGTCAGGGGATCGGCTACACCTTC. This codes for CSASQGIGYTF.

This clone has a handful of counts. The chain has TRBV7-2 and TRBJ2-5; D gene unclear. Trimming pared 5 bases from V and 10 bases from J, leaving 11 bases between. The V gene's germline CDR1 is SGHTA and CDR2 FQGNSA. The CDR3 runs 11 residues. In DNA, the CDR3 is TGTGCCAGCAGCCCACGCGCTAACCAGTACTTC. Translated: CASSPRANQYF. The entire variable domain, with the rest obtained from reference TRBV7-2 and TRBJ2-5, is as follows: GAGVSQSPSNKVTEKGKDVELRCDPISGHTALYWYRQSLGQGLEFLIYFQGNSAPDKSGLPSDRFSAERTGGSVSTLTIQRTQQEDSAVYLCASSPRANQYFGPGTRLLVL.

The gene calls are TRBV10-1 and TRBJ1-1; D gene ambiguous. There are 13 residues in the CDR3. From germline, CDR1 is WNHNN and CDR2 SYGVQD (reference sequence). V lost 3 bases and J 8 bases, leaving 13 bases between the germline ends. The CDR3 region has the DNA TGCGCCAGCAGTGATGTGGCAGGACGAGAAGCTTTCTTT. Its protein is CASSDVAGREAFF.

This chain links TRBV5-1 with TRBJ2-1, with 10 positions matching TRBD2. CDR1 SGHRS and CDR2 YFSETQ come from the germline V gene. V was clipped by 0 bases and J by 5 bases; unmatched bases: 2. The CDR3 is 15 amino acids. For the CDR3, the DNA is TGCGCCAGCAGCTTGGGTAGCGGGGGGCACAATGAGCAGTTCTTC. It is translated as CASSLGSGGHNEQFF. The full variable domain, in which reference TRBV5-1 and TRBJ2-1 provide the parts outside the CDR3, is KAGVTQTPRYLIKTRGQQVTLSCSPISGHRSVSWYQQTPGQGLQFLFEYFSETQRNKGNFPGRFSGRQFSNSRSEMNVSTLELGDSALYLCASSLGSGGHNEQFFGPGTRLTVL.

The V gene is TRBV29-1, the J gene TRBJ2-3, with 7 bases matching TRBD2. CDR3 length equals 14 residues. Germline CDR1 and CDR2: SQVTM and ANQGSEA. V shed 4 bases, J shed 0 bases, and the junction held 4 bases outside the gene matches. The CDR3 DNA reads as TGCAGCGTTGGTTACGGGGGGAGCACAGATACGCAGTATTTT. It codes for CSVGYGGSTDTQYF.

This clone appeared once. J is TRBJ2-7 and V is TRBV4-2; D not resolved. Trimming shortened V by 2 bases and J by 0 bases, and 5 bases separated the two germline ends. This CDR3 has 13 residues. Looked up from germline, CDR1 is LGHNA and CDR2 is YNFKEQ. The CDR3 reads CASSQQDSYEQYF. CDR3 nucleotide sequence: TGTGCCAGCAGCCAACAGGACTCCTACGAGCAGTACTTC.

V gene TRBV18 combines with J gene TRBJ2-1; 9 nucleotides align to TRBD2. CDR1 and CDR2 from the germline V gene are KGHSH and LQKENI. The trim removed 0 bases at V and 4 bases at J, leaving 4 bases unmatched. The CDR3 is 16 residues long. This CDR3 reads CASSPPGLAGYNEQFF. In DNA form, the CDR3 reads TGTGCCAGCTCACCACCGGGGCTAGCGGGATACAATGAGCAGTTCTTC.

The sample holds one count of this clone. V usage is TRBV6-1 and J usage is TRBJ2-1; 13 bases agree with TRBD2. The J segment lost 8 bases and the V segment lost 4 bases, leaving 8 bases of the junction unmatched. CDR1 is MNHNS and CDR2 is SASEGT in the germline V gene. CDR3 length equals 16 residues. The CDR3 DNA is TGTGCCAGCAGTGCCGTTACTAGCGGGAGGGCACATGAGCAGTTCTTC. Translating gives CASSAVTSGRAHEQFF.

The rearrangement joins TRBV9 to TRBJ2-7, with a tentative D call TRBD1 (6 bases). The ends were cut back, 4 bases at V and 2 bases at J, with 13 bases in the middle. CDR3 length: 14 amino acids. Per the germline V gene, CDR1 is SGDLS and CDR2 is YYNGEE. CDR3 in DNA: TGTGCCAGCAGCTTCGGGACAAAACCCTACGAGCAGTACTTC. Protein product: CASSFGTKPYEQYF.

This sequence joins TRBV6-4 and TRBJ2-7; 7 positions match TRBD1. The V segment lost 9 bases and the J segment 6 bases; nucleotides outside the gene matches: 14. Per germline, CDR1 MRHNA and CDR2 SNTAGT. This CDR3 spans 14 amino acids. The CDR3 region is CARLDDRVASEQYF. The CDR3 region has the DNA TGTGCCAGGCTGGATGACAGGGTTGCGTCCGAGCAGTACTTC.

This chain connects TRBV6-6 to TRBJ1-1, with 10 bases identical to TRBD1. The CDR3 is made up of 14 amino acids. The germline gives CDR1 MNHNY, CDR2 SVGAGI (reference sequence). Unmatched junction bases numbered 7, after V lost 6 bases and J lost 6 bases. CDR3 coding DNA: TGTGCCAGCAGGGACGGGACAGGGGTTTCTGAAGCTTTCTTT. It yields the protein CASRDGTGVSEAFF.

The V and J genes are TRBV19 and TRBJ1-2; D remains unclear. The CDR3 contains 12 residues. Germline V lookup: CDR1 LNHDA, CDR2 SQIVND (reference sequence). Trimming took off 3 bases at V and 5 bases at J, with 7 bases between the two ends. Here the CDR3 DNA reads TGTGCCAGTAGTATGGAAGGATATGGCTACACCTTC. Amino acid sequence: CASSMEGYGYTF. Complete variable domain (other parts from reference TRBV19 and TRBJ1-2): DGGITQSPKYLFRKEGQNVTLSCEQNLNHDAMYWYRQDPGQGLRLIYYSQIVNDFQKGDIAEGYSVSREKKESFPLTVTSAQKNPTAFYLCASSMEGYGYTFGSGTRLTVV.

A single count supports this clone. The V call is TRBV6-1, the J call TRBJ2-3; D uncertain. Per the germline V gene, CDR1 is MNHNS and CDR2 is SASEGT. The germline V and J ends were trimmed by 4 bases and 3 bases, with 8 bases remaining between them. There are 13 residues in the CDR3. CDR3 sequence: CASSAIGTDTQYF. DNA for the CDR3: TGTGCCAGCAGTGCAATCGGGACAGATACGCAGTATTTT.

The chain couples TRBV28 to TRBJ2-2, with D tentatively TRBD2 (5 bases). The CDR3 consists of 17 residues. Germline loops: CDR1 MDHEN, CDR2 SYDVKM. V lost 2 bases to trimming and J lost 8 bases, with 21 bases between them. The CDR3 DNA sequence: TGTGCCAGCAGTTTAGAGACCCCTAGCCCCAGCGCTGGGGAGCTGTTTTTT. Residues: CASSLETPSPSAGELFF.

The V and J genes are TRBV6-5 and TRBJ2-3; D call uncertain. The CDR3 consists of 14 residues. Trimming shortened V by 1 base and J by 3 bases, and 8 bases separated the two germline ends. Germline V CDR1 and CDR2: MNHEY, SVGAGI. The CDR3 loop reads CASSYFEVTDTQYF. Written as DNA, the CDR3 is TGTGCCAGCAGTTACTTTGAAGTGACAGATACGCAGTATTTT.

The rearrangement joins TRBV6-5 to TRBJ2-3; 8 bases are a match to TRBD2. Germline loops: CDR1 MNHEY, CDR2 SVGAGI. The V gene end was trimmed by 6 bases and the J gene end by 1 base; junction bases not matched to a gene: 3. This CDR3 is built from 14 residues. The CDR3 loop is CASRVRGGTDTQYF. CDR3 DNA sequence: TGTGCCAGCAGGGTGCGGGGGGGCACAGATACGCAGTATTTT.

Regarding this clone: Compared with germline, one end of the junction differs, possibly owing to a read error. The chain uses TRBV2 and TRBJ2-7, with 7 bases aligning to TRBD1. The germline V gene encodes CDR1 SNHLY and CDR2 FYNNEI. The CDR3 totals 12 residues. The CDR3 protein is CASSETGFFGNF. The CDR3 nucleotides read TGTGCCAGCAGCGAGACAGGGTTTTTTGGGAACTTC.